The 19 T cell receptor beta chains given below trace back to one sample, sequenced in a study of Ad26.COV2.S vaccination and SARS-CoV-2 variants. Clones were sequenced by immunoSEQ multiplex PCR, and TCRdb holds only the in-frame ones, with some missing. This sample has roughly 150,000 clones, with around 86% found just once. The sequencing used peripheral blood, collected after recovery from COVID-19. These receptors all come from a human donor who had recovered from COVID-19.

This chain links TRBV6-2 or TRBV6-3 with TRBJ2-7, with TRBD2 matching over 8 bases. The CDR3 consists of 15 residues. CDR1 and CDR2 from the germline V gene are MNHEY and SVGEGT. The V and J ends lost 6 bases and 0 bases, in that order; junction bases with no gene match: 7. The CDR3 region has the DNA TGTGCCAGCAGCCCAGGACTAGCCATCTCCTACGAGCAGTACTTC. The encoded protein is CASSPGLAISYEQYF.

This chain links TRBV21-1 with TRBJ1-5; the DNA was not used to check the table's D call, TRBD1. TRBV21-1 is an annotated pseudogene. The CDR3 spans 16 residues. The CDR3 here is CASSKAQGHSNQPQHF. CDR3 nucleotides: TGTGCCAGCAGCAAAGCACAGGGCCATAGCAATCAGCCCCAGCATTTT.

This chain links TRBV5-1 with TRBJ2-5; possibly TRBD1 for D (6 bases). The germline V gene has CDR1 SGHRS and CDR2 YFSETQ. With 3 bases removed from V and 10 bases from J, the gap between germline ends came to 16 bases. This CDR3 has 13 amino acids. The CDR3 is CASSSPGEGGQYF. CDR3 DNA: TGCGCCAGCAGCTCGCCCGGGGAAGGGGGCCAGTACTTC. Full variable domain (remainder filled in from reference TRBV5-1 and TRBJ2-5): KAGVTQTPRYLIKTRGQQVTLSCSPISGHRSVSWYQQTPGQGLQFLFEYFSETQRNKGNFPGRFSGRQFSNSRSEMNVSTLELGDSALYLCASSSPGEGGQYFGPGTRLLVL.

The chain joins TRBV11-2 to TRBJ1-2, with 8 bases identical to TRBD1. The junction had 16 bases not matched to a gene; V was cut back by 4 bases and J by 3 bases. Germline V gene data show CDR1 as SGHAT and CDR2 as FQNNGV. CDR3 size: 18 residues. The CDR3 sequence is CASSYDRQGRVGDYGYTF. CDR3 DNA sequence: TGTGCCAGCAGCTACGACCGACAGGGGAGAGTCGGAGACTATGGCTACACCTTC.

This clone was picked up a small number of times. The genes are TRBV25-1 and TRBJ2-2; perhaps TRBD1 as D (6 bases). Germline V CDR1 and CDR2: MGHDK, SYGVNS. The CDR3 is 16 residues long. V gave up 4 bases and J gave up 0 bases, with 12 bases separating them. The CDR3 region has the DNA TGTGCCAGCAGTGGTTACAGGGACGCGAACACCGGGGAGCTGTTTTTT. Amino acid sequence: CASSGYRDANTGELFF.

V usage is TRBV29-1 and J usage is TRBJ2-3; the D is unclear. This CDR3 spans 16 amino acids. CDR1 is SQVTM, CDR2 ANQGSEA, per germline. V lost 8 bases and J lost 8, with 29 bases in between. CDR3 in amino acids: CSFLSPAVQAPGTQYF. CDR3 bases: TGCAGCTTTCTCTCCCCGGCCGTCCAGGCCCCAGGTACGCAGTATTTT.

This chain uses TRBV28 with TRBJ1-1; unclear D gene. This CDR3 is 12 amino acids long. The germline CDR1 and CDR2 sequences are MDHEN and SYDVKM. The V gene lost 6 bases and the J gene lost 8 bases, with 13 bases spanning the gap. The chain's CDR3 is CASRLRSGEAFF. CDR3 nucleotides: TGTGCCAGCAGACTTAGGTCTGGGGAAGCTTTCTTT.

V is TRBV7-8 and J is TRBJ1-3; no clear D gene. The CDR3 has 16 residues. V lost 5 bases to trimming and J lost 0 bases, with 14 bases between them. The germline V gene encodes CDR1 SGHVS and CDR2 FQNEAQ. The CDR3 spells CASSRSRWNSGNTIYF. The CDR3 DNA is TGTGCCAGCAGCCGCTCCCGGTGGAACTCTGGAAACACCATATATTTT.

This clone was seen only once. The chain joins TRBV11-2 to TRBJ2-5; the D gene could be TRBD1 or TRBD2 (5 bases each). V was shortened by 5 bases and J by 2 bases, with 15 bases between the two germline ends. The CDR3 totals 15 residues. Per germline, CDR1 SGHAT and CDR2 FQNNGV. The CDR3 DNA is TGTGCCAGCAGCCCTCCGTGGGACGGACAAGAGACCCAGTACTTC. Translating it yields CASSPPWDGQETQYF.

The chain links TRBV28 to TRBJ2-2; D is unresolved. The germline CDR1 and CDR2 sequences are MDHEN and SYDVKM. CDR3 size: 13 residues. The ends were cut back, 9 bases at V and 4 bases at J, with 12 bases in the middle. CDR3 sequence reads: CASSMQSTGELFF. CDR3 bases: TGTGCCAGTTCTATGCAGTCCACCGGGGAGCTGTTTTTT.

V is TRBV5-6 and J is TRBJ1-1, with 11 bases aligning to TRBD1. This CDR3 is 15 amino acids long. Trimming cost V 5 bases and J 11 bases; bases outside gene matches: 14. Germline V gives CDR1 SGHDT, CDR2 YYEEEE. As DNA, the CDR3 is TGTGCCAGCAGACGCCGTGGACAGGGGGCGGTTAACGCTTTCTTT. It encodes CASRRRGQGAVNAFF.

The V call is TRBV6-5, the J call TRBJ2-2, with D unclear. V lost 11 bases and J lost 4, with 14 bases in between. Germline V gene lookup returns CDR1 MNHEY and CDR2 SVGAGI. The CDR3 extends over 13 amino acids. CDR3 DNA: TGTGCCGGAAATAAGGTCCCCACCGGGGAGCTGTTTTTT. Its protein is CAGNKVPTGELFF.

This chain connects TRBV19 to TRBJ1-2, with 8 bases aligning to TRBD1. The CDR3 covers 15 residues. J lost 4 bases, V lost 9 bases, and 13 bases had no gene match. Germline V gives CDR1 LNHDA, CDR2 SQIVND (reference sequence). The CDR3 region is CASSTGTGGFYGYTF. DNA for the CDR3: TGTGCCAGCTCCACGGGGACAGGTGGCTTCTATGGCTACACCTTC.

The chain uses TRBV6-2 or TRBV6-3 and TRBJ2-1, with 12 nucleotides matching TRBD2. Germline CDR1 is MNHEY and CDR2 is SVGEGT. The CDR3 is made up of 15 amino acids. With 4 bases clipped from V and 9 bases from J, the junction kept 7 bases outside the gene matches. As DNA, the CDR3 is TGTGCCAGCAGTTTTGCTAGCGGGGGGGCAGGTGAGCAGTTCTTC. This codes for CASSFASGGAGEQFF.

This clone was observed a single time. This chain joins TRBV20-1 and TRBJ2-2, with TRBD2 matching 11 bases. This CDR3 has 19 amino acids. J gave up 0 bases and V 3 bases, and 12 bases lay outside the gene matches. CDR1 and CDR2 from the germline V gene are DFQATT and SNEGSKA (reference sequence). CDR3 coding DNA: TGCAGTGCTAGTCGGTCTCCACTAGCGGGAGATGCGAACACCGGGGAGCTGTTTTTT. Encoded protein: CSASRSPLAGDANTGELFF.

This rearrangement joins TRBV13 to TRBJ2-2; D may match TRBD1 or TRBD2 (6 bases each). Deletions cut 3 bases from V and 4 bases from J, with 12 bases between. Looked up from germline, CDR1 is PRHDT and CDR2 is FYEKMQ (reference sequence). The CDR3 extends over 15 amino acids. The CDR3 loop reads CASSFGGFGTGELFF. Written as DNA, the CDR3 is TGTGCCAGCAGCTTCGGGGGCTTTGGCACCGGGGAGCTGTTTTTT.

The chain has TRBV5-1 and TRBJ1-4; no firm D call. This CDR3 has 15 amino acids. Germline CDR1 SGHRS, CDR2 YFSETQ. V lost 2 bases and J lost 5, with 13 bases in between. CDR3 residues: CASSFSASGNEKLFF. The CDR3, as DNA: TGCGCCAGCAGCTTCTCCGCTTCCGGGAATGAAAAACTGTTTTTT.

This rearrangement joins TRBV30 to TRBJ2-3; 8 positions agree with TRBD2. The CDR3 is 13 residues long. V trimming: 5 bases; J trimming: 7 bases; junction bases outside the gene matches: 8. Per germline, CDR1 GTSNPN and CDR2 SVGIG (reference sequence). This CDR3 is CAWFTSGINTQYF. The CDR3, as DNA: TGTGCCTGGTTTACTAGCGGTATAAATACGCAGTATTTT.

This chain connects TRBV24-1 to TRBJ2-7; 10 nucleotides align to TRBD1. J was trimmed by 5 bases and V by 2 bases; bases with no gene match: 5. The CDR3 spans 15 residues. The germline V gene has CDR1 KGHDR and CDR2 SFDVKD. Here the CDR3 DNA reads TGTGCCACCAGTGATTCCGGGACAGGGGTGAACGAGCAGTACTTC. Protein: CATSDSGTGVNEQYF.